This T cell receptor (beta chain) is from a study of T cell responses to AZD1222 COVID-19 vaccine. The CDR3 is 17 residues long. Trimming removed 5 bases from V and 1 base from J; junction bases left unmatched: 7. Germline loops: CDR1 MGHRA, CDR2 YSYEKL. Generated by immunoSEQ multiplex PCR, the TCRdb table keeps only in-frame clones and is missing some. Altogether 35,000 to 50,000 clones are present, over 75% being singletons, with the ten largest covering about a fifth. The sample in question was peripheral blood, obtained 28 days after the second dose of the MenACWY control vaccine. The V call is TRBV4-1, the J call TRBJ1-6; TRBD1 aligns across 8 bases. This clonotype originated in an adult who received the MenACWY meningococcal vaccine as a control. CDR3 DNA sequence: TGCGCCAGCAGCGGCCAGACAGGGGTGTCCTATAATTCACCCCTCCACTTT. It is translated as CASSGQTGVSYNSPLHF.